The rows below give T cell receptor beta chains drawn from one sample of a study of cytomegalovirus exposure and HLA in healthy donors. The protocol was immunoSEQ multiplex PCR, while the TCRdb copy is restricted to in-frame clones and leaves out a portion. The table has some 110,000 clones, around 66% seen once. Sequencing was done on a sample of PBMCs. These receptors were obtained from a middle-aged woman in good health and CMV-seropositive. Each CDR3 is given with its conserved first and last residue. A D gene is named only where the DNA matches it firmly. For some rows the clone size is stated as once, few or many, or as a class when expanded; others skip it.

clone size: once
J gene: TRBJ1-2
V gene: TRBV18
D gene: NA
CDR3 DNA: TGTGCCAGCTCACCAGGAGGACGTGACTATGGCTACACCTTC
CDR3 protein: CASSPGGRDYGYTF

clone size: NA
J gene: TRBJ1-5
V gene: TRBV5-1
D gene: TRBD1
CDR3 DNA: TGCGCCAGCAGCCGGGAGGGGGCGCATCAGCCCCAGCATTTT
CDR3 protein: CASSREGAHQPQHF

clone size: NA
J gene: TRBJ2-1
V gene: TRBV6-1
D gene: TRBD2
CDR3 DNA: TGTGCCAGCAGTGCCTACGGGGGGGGGTTGTACAATGAGCAGTTCTTC
CDR3 protein: CASSAYGGGLYNEQFF

clone size: once
J gene: TRBJ1-5
V gene: TRBV4-1
D gene: TRBD1
CDR3 DNA: TGCGCCAGCAGCCAAGAAAGGGGAAGCGGGACAGGGGATTGGCAGCCCCAGCATTTT
CDR3 protein: CASSQERGSGTGDWQPQHF

clone size: NA
J gene: TRBJ1-4
V gene: TRBV2
D gene: NA
CDR3 DNA: TGTGCCAGCAGTGAAGGGACAAATAGAGAAAAACTGTTTTTT
CDR3 protein: CASSEGTNREKLFF

clone size: NA
J gene: TRBJ1-1
V gene: TRBV5-6
D gene: TRBD1
CDR3 DNA: TGTGCCAGCAGGCGGACAGGGGTGAACACTGAAGCTTTCTTT
CDR3 protein: CASRRTGVNTEAFF

clone size: NA
J gene: TRBJ2-7
V gene: TRBV5-6
D gene: TRBD2
CDR3 DNA: TGTGCCAGCAGCTTTAGCGGGGGGGCTGAAGAGCAGTACTTC
CDR3 protein: CASSFSGGAEEQYF

clone size: few
J gene: TRBJ2-1
V gene: TRBV9
D gene: TRBD2
CDR3 DNA: TGTGCCAGCAGCGTAGGTTTGCGGGAGGACAATGAGCAGTTCTTC
CDR3 protein: CASSVGLREDNEQFF

clone size: NA
J gene: TRBJ2-7
V gene: TRBV28
D gene: NA
CDR3 DNA: TGTGCCAGCAGTTTCCGAGGAGGGGGCGGCGAGCAGTACTTC
CDR3 protein: CASSFRGGGGEQYF

clone size: NA
J gene: TRBJ1-2
V gene: TRBV11-2
D gene: NA
CDR3 DNA: TGTGCCAGCAGCCAGATCGTGGGGGCGAACTATGGCTACACCTTC
CDR3 protein: CASSQIVGANYGYTF

clone size: once
J gene: TRBJ1-1
V gene: TRBV18
D gene: TRBD1
CDR3 DNA: TGTGCCAGCTCCCCTTCCAGGGGGCGCGTCACTGAAGCTTTCTTT
CDR3 protein: CASSPSRGRVTEAFF

clone size: NA
J gene: TRBJ2-4
V gene: TRBV10-3
D gene: TRBD2
CDR3 DNA: TGTGCCATCAGTGAGGCCACTAGCGGTGGAGCCAAAAACATTCAGTACTTC
CDR3 protein: CAISEATSGGAKNIQYF

clone size: NA
J gene: TRBJ1-4
V gene: TRBV19
D gene: NA
CDR3 DNA: TGTGCCAGCTTAGGCTTCGGGGAAAAACTGTTTTTT
CDR3 protein: CASLGFGEKLFF

clone size: NA
J gene: TRBJ2-3
V gene: TRBV19
D gene: NA
CDR3 DNA: TGTGCCAGTAGTCTCGGGTATAGCACAGATACGCAGTATTTT
CDR3 protein: CASSLGYSTDTQYF

clone size: NA
J gene: TRBJ2-7
V gene: TRBV11-2
D gene: TRBD2
CDR3 DNA: TGTGCCAGCAGCACAATAGCGGGAGGGCGTGGTTCCTACGAGCAGTACTTC
CDR3 protein: CASSTIAGGRGSYEQYF

clone size: NA
J gene: TRBJ2-1
V gene: TRBV5-1
D gene: TRBD2
CDR3 DNA: TGCGCCAGCAGCTCGGGACTAGCGGGTCAAAATGAGCAGTTCTTC
CDR3 protein: CASSSGLAGQNEQFF

clone size: NA
J gene: TRBJ2-1
V gene: TRBV9
D gene: NA
CDR3 DNA: TGTGCCAGCAGCGTAGCTACGGAGACGGGACAAACCAACTACAATGAGCAGTTCTTC
CDR3 protein: CASSVATETGQTNYNEQFF

clone size: medium-sized
J gene: TRBJ1-1
V gene: TRBV9
D gene: NA
CDR3 DNA: TGTGCCAGCAGCACCCCGGGAGTCGAAGCTTTCTTT
CDR3 protein: CASSTPGVEAFF

clone size: NA
J gene: TRBJ1-2
V gene: TRBV11-2
D gene: NA
CDR3 DNA: TGTGCCAGCAGCCTTGCCGAGGGGGTCTATGGCTACACCTTC
CDR3 protein: CASSLAEGVYGYTF

clone size: NA
J gene: TRBJ2-6
V gene: TRBV28
D gene: TRBD2
CDR3 DNA: TGTGCCAGCAGCAACCGGGGGGACTCTGGGGCCAACGTCCTGACTTTC
CDR3 protein: CASSNRGDSGANVLTF

clone size: NA
J gene: TRBJ2-7
V gene: TRBV18
D gene: NA
CDR3 DNA: TGTGCCAGCTCACCACTACCGCTCACTGACTACGAGCAGTACTTC
CDR3 protein: CASSPLPLTDYEQYF

clone size: NA
J gene: TRBJ1-1
V gene: TRBV27
D gene: NA
CDR3 DNA: TGTGCCAGCAGCCCTCAGAATTCGCTGGTCGGGGGAACTGAAGCTTTCTTT
CDR3 protein: CASSPQNSLVGGTEAFF

clone size: NA
J gene: TRBJ2-7
V gene: TRBV11-2
D gene: TRBD2
CDR3 DNA: TGTGCCAGCAGCTTAGATCGGGCGGGAGGGACCTCCTACGAGCAGTACTTC
CDR3 protein: CASSLDRAGGTSYEQYF

clone size: NA
J gene: TRBJ1-4
V gene: TRBV27
D gene: TRBD1
CDR3 DNA: TGTGCCAGCAGTTTACGCAACAGGGGAGGTAATGAAAAACTGTTTTTT
CDR3 protein: CASSLRNRGGNEKLFF

clone size: NA
J gene: TRBJ2-7
V gene: TRBV4-1
D gene: TRBD1
CDR3 DNA: TGCGCCAGCAGCTGGGGACAGGGAGTATCCTACGAGCAGTACTTC
CDR3 protein: CASSWGQGVSYEQYF

clone size: NA
J gene: TRBJ1-1
V gene: TRBV10-3
D gene: TRBD1
CDR3 DNA: TGTGCCATCAGGCCTCGACAGGGAATGAACACTGAAGCTTTCTTT
CDR3 protein: CAIRPRQGMNTEAFF

clone size: few
J gene: TRBJ1-1
V gene: TRBV19
D gene: NA
CDR3 DNA: TGTGCCAGTAGTTATTCAGGGGAATGGGCTGAAGCTTTCTTT
CDR3 protein: CASSYSGEWAEAFF

clone size: NA
J gene: TRBJ2-2
V gene: TRBV7-9
D gene: TRBD1
CDR3 DNA: TGTGCCAGCAGTTCGGACAGGGGGAAGAACACCGGGGAGCTGTTTTTT
CDR3 protein: CASSSDRGKNTGELFF

clone size: NA
J gene: TRBJ2-3
V gene: TRBV5-1
D gene: TRBD1
CDR3 DNA: TGCGCCAGCAGCCCCGGGACAGGGGTCACAGATACGCAGTATTTT
CDR3 protein: CASSPGTGVTDTQYF

clone size: few
J gene: TRBJ1-1
V gene: TRBV5-1
D gene: TRBD1
CDR3 DNA: TGCGCCAGCAGCTTGGAAGGGACAGGGACTGAAGCTTTCTTT
CDR3 protein: CASSLEGTGTEAFF

clone size: NA
J gene: TRBJ2-3
V gene: TRBV6-4
D gene: TRBD2
CDR3 DNA: TGTGCCAGCAGTGAGGTAGCGGGAGCCACAGATACGCAGTATTTT
CDR3 protein: CASSEVAGATDTQYF

clone size: NA
J gene: TRBJ1-6
V gene: TRBV6-1
D gene: TRBD1
CDR3 DNA: TGTGCCAGCAGTGAAGCGTCAGGGGGAGGTTCACCCCTCCACTTT
CDR3 protein: CASSEASGGGSPLHF

clone size: few
J gene: TRBJ2-7
V gene: TRBV7-8
D gene: TRBD1
CDR3 DNA: TGTGCCAGCAGCTTAGGATGGACAGGGGTTACCTACGAGCAGTACTTC
CDR3 protein: CASSLGWTGVTYEQYF

clone size: NA
J gene: TRBJ2-3
V gene: TRBV7-9
D gene: NA
CDR3 DNA: TGTGCCAGCAGCTATCTAGTGGGGGGAGAAGATACGCAGTATTTT
CDR3 protein: CASSYLVGGEDTQYF

clone size: NA
J gene: TRBJ2-1
V gene: TRBV7-9
D gene: NA
CDR3 DNA: TGTGCCAGCAGCTTAGAGCTAGCGATCAATGAGCAGTTCTTC
CDR3 protein: CASSLELAINEQFF

clone size: NA
J gene: TRBJ2-1
V gene: TRBV6-1
D gene: TRBD2
CDR3 DNA: TGTGCCAGCAGCGCCCTAGCGGGGGGGCTCAATGAGCAGTTCTTC
CDR3 protein: CASSALAGGLNEQFF

clone size: NA
J gene: TRBJ1-2
V gene: TRBV12-2
D gene: NA
CDR3 DNA: TGTGCAAGTCGCTCCCACCGTGGTTACCTTGAGTATGGCTACACCTTC
CDR3 protein: CASRSHRGYLEYGYTF

clone size: NA
J gene: TRBJ1-1
V gene: TRBV9
D gene: NA
CDR3 DNA: TGTGCCAGCAGCGTAGTTAACAGCCCGAACACTGAAGCTTTCTTT
CDR3 protein: CASSVVNSPNTEAFF

clone size: NA
J gene: TRBJ2-1
V gene: TRBV15
D gene: TRBD1
CDR3 DNA: TGTGCCACCAGCCAGGACAGGGGGCATGAGCAGTTCTTC
CDR3 protein: CATSQDRGHEQFF

clone size: NA
J gene: TRBJ1-6
V gene: TRBV2
D gene: NA
CDR3 DNA: TGTGCCAGCAGTGCCCCGGGGGGGGCTAGTAGTTCACCCCTCCACTTT
CDR3 protein: CASSAPGGASSSPLHF

clone size: few
J gene: TRBJ1-2
V gene: TRBV7-8
D gene: NA
CDR3 DNA: TGTGCCAGCAGCTTACAGGGGTATGGCTACCCCTTC
CDR3 protein: CASSLQGYGYPF

clone size: few
J gene: TRBJ1-5
V gene: TRBV5-1
D gene: TRBD1
CDR3 DNA: TGCGCCAGCAGCCCCGGACAGGAACCTAGCAATCAGCCCCAGCATTTT
CDR3 protein: CASSPGQEPSNQPQHF